The 8 T cell receptor beta chains below come from one sample, sequenced in a study of T cell responses to AZD1222 COVID-19 vaccine. The data were produced by immunoSEQ multiplex PCR, yet TCRdb's version contains in-frame clones alone and is incomplete. In the table there are over 100,000 clones, about 86% of which are singletons. The source was peripheral blood, collected on day 0 of AZD1222 vaccination. The source of these receptors is an adult in good health.

The chain carries TRBV11-2 and TRBJ2-7; D gene ambiguous. Germline V gives CDR1 SGHAT, CDR2 FQNNGV. V was clipped by 3 bases and J by 6 bases, with 15 bases between them. This CDR3 is 14 amino acids long. CDR3 in amino acids: CASSLSPLAIEQYF. The CDR3 nucleotides read TGTGCCAGCAGCTTGAGTCCTCTTGCAATCGAGCAGTACTTC.

This chain connects TRBV19 to TRBJ1-1; 8 nucleotides match TRBD1. The CDR3 is 13 residues long. CDR1 is LNHDA, CDR2 SQIVND, per germline (reference sequence). Trimming took 2 bases from V and 10 from J; bases not matched to a gene: 6. The CDR3 nucleotides read TGTGCCAGTAGTATAAACCCCCAGGGGGCAGCTTTCTTT. Translating it yields CASSINPQGAAFF.

The rearrangement uses TRBV28 and TRBJ1-1; a weak D match, TRBD1 (6 bases). Germline loops: CDR1 MDHEN, CDR2 SYDVKM. The ends were cut back, 10 bases at V and 0 bases at J, with 21 bases in the middle. The CDR3 sequence is 16 residues long. The CDR3 reads CAISGAGSQMNTEAFF. CDR3 nucleotide sequence: TGTGCCATCTCGGGGGCGGGGTCGCAAATGAACACTGAAGCTTTCTTT.

The chain recombines TRBV11-2 with TRBJ2-7; no clear D gene. V lost 5 bases to trimming and J lost 6 bases, with 17 bases between them. This CDR3 region has 14 residues. Germline V CDR1 and CDR2: SGHAT, FQNNGV. CDR3 nucleotide sequence: TGTGCCAGCAGCCAGATGCTGAATCAAGGCGAGCAGTACTTC. Amino acid sequence: CASSQMLNQGEQYF.

This clone was seen once. The chain couples TRBV9 to TRBJ1-2; D perhaps matches TRBD1 (5 bases). CDR3 size: 13 residues. In germline, CDR1 is SGDLS, CDR2 YYNGEE. Trimming removed 3 bases from V and 4 bases from J, with 10 bases in between. The CDR3 DNA is TGTGCCAGCAGCGATAGGGGAGCCTATGGCTACACCTTC. It translates to CASSDRGAYGYTF.

The gene calls are TRBV14 and TRBJ1-1; 12 nucleotides align to TRBD1. This CDR3 has 15 residues. J lost 5 bases, V lost 4 bases, and 5 bases had no gene match. Germline V gene lookup returns CDR1 SGHDN and CDR2 FVKESK. The CDR3, as DNA: TGTGCCAGCAGCCGGGGACAGGGGGCAGAGACTGAAGCTTTCTTT. Encoded protein: CASSRGQGAETEAFF.

The chain couples TRBV28 to TRBJ2-7; TRBD1 matches 8 bases. Germline loops: CDR1 MDHEN, CDR2 SYDVKM. V shed 4 bases and J 0 bases; nucleotides not matched to a gene: 8. CDR3 length equals 16 residues. CDR3 sequence: CASSSPGQGYSYEQYF. Here the CDR3 DNA reads TGTGCCAGCAGTTCGCCCGGACAGGGTTACTCCTACGAGCAGTACTTC.

The chain has TRBV18 and TRBJ2-7; 10 bases map to TRBD1. In germline, CDR1 is KGHSH, CDR2 LQKENI. The junction had 10 bases not matched to a gene; V was cut back by 5 bases and J by 3 bases. This CDR3 region has 16 residues. CDR3 loop: CASSFLPGTGDYEQYF. The CDR3 DNA follows: TGTGCCAGCTCATTTCTCCCCGGGACAGGGGACTACGAGCAGTACTTC.